This T cell receptor beta chain was sequenced during a study of blood T cell repertoires in COVID-19. For the study at large: The origin of the acute and convalescent COVID-19 samples was the United States, Italy and Spain. PBMCs, B-cell-depleted T cells, or T cells provided the cDNA or gDNA that made up the material.

Between the trimmed V and J ends, which lost 5 bases and 5 bases, there was a span of 16 bases. This CDR3 region has 15 residues. The germline CDR1 and CDR2 sequences are MDHEN and SYDVKM. Concerning this clone itself: Distinct nucleotide sequences in the sample also encode this CDR3.

Original handling: Amplification with reference gene primers provided the estimates of nucleated cell counts. Measured with immunoSEQ multiplex PCR; TCRdb has only the in-frame clones, and not every one. V, J and clone size are taken as reported in that table, and D and trimming were inferred from the DNA itself. The sample contains roughly 260,000 clones, around 87% of which appear only once. This chain links TRBV28 with TRBJ1-5; maybe TRBD1 (5 bases). The receptor was derived from a woman between 45 and 60 years old with acute or convalescent COVID-19. The sample taken for sequencing was peripheral blood. CDR3 nucleotides: TGTGCCAGCAGTGGGAGTGGGGGGACCCATCAGCCCCAGCATTTT. Translated, it gives CASSGSGGTHQPQHF. Full variable domain (missing parts from reference TRBV28 and TRBJ1-5): DVKVTQSSRYLVKRTGEKVFLECVQDMDHENMFWYRQDPGLGLRLIYFSYDVKMKEKGDIPEGYSVSREKKERFSLILESASTNQTSMYLCASSGSGGTHQPQHFGDGTRLSIL.